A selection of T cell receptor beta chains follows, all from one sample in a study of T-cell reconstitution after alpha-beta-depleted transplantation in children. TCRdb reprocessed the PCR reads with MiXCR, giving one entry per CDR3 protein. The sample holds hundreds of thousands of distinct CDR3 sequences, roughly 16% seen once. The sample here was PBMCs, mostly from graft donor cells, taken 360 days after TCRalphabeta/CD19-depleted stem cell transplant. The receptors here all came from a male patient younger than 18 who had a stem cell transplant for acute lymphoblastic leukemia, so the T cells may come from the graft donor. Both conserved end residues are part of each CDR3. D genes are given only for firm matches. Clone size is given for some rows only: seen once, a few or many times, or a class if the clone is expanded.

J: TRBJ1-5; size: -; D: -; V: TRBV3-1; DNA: TGTGCCAGCAGCCAGAGTTCCCGGGGGCGGAATCAGCCCCAGCATTTT; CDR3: CASSQSSRGRNQPQHF
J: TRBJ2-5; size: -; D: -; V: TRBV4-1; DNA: TGCGCCAGCAGCCAAGCCCCAGGGGGGGAGACCCAGTACTTC; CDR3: CASSQAPGGETQYF
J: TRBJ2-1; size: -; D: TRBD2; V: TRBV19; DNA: TGTGCCAGTAGTATAGGACTAGCGGGAGCCACCTACAATGAGCAGTTCTTC; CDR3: CASSIGLAGATYNEQFF
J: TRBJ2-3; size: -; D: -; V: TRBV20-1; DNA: TGCAGTGCTCTTACAGTCACAGATACGCAGTATTTT; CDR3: CSALTVTDTQYF
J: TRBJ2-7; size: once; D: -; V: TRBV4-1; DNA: TGCGCCAGCAGCCAAGACGGGGGTCTGGGCTCCTACGAGCAGTACTTC; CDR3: CASSQDGGLGSYEQYF
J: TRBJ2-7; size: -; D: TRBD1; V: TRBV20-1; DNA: TGCAGTGCTCGAGACAGGGAAAGGCCCTACGAGCAGTACTTC; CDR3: CSARDRERPYEQYF
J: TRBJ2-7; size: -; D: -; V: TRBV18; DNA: TGTGCCAGCTCACCGGGGACCGGGACAAATTTCTACGAGCAGTACTTC; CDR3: CASSPGTGTNFYEQYF
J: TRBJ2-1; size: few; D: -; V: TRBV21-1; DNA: TGTGCCAGCAGCAAAGCCGACCATTGTTCGGGTGACAATGAGCAGTTCTTC; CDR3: CASSKADHCSGDNEQFF
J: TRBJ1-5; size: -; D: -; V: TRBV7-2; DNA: TGTGCCAGCAGCTTAGTAGGGGGGGGGGCTAATCAGCCCCAGCATTTT; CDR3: CASSLVGGGANQPQHF
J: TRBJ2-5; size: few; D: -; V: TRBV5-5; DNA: TGTGCCAGCAGGCGATCGCGGCGGGAGACCCAGTACTTC; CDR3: CASRRSRRETQYF
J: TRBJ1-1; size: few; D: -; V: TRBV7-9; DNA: TGTGCCAGCAGCTTATTCCCCCACTATGAAGCTTTCTTT; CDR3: CASSLFPHYEAFF
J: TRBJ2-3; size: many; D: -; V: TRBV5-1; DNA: TGCGCCAGCATAATGGCAGATACGCAGTATTTT; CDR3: CASIMADTQYF
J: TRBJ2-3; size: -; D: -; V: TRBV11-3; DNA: TGTGCCAGCAGCCCAAGCACAACAGTACCAACAGATACGCAGTATTTT; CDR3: CASSPSTTVPTDTQYF
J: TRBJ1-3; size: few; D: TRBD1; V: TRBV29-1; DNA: TGCAGCGTCGCCCCAACCGGTGGACAGGGATCCCCTGGAAACACCATATATTTT; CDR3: CSVAPTGGQGSPGNTIYF
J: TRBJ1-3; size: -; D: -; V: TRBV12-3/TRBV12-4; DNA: TGTGCCAGCAGTTTTTCCGGGACAAACTCTGGAAACACCATATATTTT; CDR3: CASSFSGTNSGNTIYF
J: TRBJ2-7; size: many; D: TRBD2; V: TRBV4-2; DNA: TGTGCCAGCAGCCAAGTCGGGACTAGCGGGAACGAGCAGTACTTC; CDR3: CASSQVGTSGNEQYF
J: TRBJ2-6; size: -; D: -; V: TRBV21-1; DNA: TGTGCCAGCAGCAAACAGGACCGAAAAGCCTCTGGGGCCAACGTCCTGACTTTC; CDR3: CASSKQDRKASGANVLTF
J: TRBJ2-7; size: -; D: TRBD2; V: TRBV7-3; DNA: TGTGCCAGCAGCCCCCCGGCGGGAGAGGGCAGTTACGAGCAGTACTTC; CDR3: CASSPPAGEGSYEQYF
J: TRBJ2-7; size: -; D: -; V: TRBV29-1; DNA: TGCAGCGTTGTCGGGGATAACTACGAGCAGTACTTC; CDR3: CSVVGDNYEQYF
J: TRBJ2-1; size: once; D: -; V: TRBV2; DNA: TGTGCCAGCATCCAACGAGAGGGGACTGGGAGCTACAATGAGCAGTTCTTC; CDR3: CASIQREGTGSYNEQFF
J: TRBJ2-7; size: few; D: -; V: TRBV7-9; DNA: TGTGCCAGCAGCCGCGGGCCATCGAATCCCTACGAGCAGTACTTC; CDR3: CASSRGPSNPYEQYF
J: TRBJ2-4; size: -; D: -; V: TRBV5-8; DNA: TGTGCCAGCAGCTCGAATGGCAGGGATCTAAACATTCAGTACTTC; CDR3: CASSSNGRDLNIQYF
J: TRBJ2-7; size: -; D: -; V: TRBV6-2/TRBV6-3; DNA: TGTGCCAGCAGTTACTCGAAGGTCTACGAGCAGTACTTC; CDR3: CASSYSKVYEQYF
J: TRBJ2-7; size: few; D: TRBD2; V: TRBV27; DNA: TGTGCCAGCAGCGCCAGACTAGCGGGGATCTACGAGCAGTACTTC; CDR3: CASSARLAGIYEQYF
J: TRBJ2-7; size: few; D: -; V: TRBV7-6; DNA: TGTGCCAGCAGCTTAAGATTCGGGACACTTGAGCAGTACTTC; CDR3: CASSLRFGTLEQYF
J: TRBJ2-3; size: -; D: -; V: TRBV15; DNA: TGTGCCACCAGCAGCAGGGTTAGCACAGATACGCAGTATTTT; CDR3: CATSSRVSTDTQYF
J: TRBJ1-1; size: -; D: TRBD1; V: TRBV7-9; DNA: TGTGCCAGCAGCGGACACCGGGACAGCTACATGAACACTGAAGCTTTCTTT; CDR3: CASSGHRDSYMNTEAFF
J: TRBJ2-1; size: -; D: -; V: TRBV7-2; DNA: TGTGCCAGCAGCCCCACTAGGATCCTTTACAATGAGCAGTTCTTC; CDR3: CASSPTRILYNEQFF
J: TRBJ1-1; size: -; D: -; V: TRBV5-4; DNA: TGTGCCAGCAGCTTGACGGACCCCCCAAACACTGAAGCTTTCTTT; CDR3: CASSLTDPPNTEAFF
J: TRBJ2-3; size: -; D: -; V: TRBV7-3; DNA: TGTGCCAGCAGCTTATACTCGGCAACAGATACGCAGTATTTT; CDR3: CASSLYSATDTQYF
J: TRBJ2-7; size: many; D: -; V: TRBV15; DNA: TGTGCCACCAGCAGAGACCCCTCCTACGAGCAGTACTTC; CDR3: CATSRDPSYEQYF
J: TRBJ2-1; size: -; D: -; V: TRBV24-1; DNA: TGTGCCACCAGTGACCCAAGCGGGCCCTACAATGAGCAGTTCTTC; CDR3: CATSDPSGPYNEQFF
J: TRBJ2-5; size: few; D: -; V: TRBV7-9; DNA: TGTGCCAGCAGCCCCGCAGATAGGGTTGGGGAGACCCAGTACTTC; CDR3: CASSPADRVGETQYF
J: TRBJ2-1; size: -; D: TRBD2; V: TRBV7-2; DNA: TGTGCCAGCAGTTTACCTCCAGGGACTAGCGGGAATGAGCAGTTCTTC; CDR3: CASSLPPGTSGNEQFF
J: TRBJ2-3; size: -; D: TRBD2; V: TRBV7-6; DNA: TGTGCCAGCAGCAATGGAATAGCGGGGCCGGATACGCAGTATTTT; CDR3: CASSNGIAGPDTQYF
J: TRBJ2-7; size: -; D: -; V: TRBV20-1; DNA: TGCAGTGCTATCCTACCCCTAACCTACGAGCAGTACTTC; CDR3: CSAILPLTYEQYF
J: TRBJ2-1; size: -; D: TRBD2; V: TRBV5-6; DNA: TGTGCCAGCAGCCTGACTAGCGGGAGGCAGTATGAGCAGTTCTTC; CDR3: CASSLTSGRQYEQFF
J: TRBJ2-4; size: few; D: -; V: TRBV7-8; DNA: TGTGCCAGCAGCTTAGCGCGTCCGGGCACCCTAGCCAAAAACATTCAGTACTTC; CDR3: CASSLARPGTLAKNIQYF
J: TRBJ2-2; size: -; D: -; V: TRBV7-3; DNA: TGTGCCAGCAGCGCCCAACCCCGGGACATTTACACCGGGGAGCTGTTTTTT; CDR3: CASSAQPRDIYTGELFF
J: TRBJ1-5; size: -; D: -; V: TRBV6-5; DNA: TGTGCCAGCACGGGTCCAGGCCGGGGAAATAGAGGTCAGCCCCAGCATTTT; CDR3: CASTGPGRGNRGQPQHF
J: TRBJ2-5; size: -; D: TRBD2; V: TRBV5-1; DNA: TGCGCCAGCAGCGCCGACTTCCTAGCGGGAGATGAGACCCAGTACTTC; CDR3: CASSADFLAGDETQYF
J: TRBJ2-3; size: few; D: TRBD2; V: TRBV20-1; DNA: TGCAGTGCTAGAGATCTCGGGACTAGCGACTCAGATACGCAGTATTTT; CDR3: CSARDLGTSDSDTQYF
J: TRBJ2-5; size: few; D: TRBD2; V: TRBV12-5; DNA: TGTGCTAGTGACCCGTGGGCTAGCGGCCAAGAGACCCAGTACTTC; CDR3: CASDPWASGQETQYF
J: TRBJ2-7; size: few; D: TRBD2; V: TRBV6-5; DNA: TGTGCCAGCAGTACTCAGACTAGCGGGAGTTACGAGCAGTACTTC; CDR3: CASSTQTSGSYEQYF
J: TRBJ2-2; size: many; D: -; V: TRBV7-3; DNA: TGTGCCAGCAGCTTAACCCAGTTCACCGGGGAGCTGTTTTTT; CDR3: CASSLTQFTGELFF
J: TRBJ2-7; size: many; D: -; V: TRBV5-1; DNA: TGCGCCAGCAGCGCCACGGGGCGCTCCTACGAGCAGTACTTC; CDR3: CASSATGRSYEQYF
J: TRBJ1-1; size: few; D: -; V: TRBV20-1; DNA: TGCAGTGCTGCCCAAGGTCGCACTGAAGCTTTCTTT; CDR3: CSAAQGRTEAFF
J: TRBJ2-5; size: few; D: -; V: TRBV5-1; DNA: TGCGCCAGCAGCTTGCCTACCGACTCGAGCAGGGGAGTCCAAGAGACCCAGTACTTC; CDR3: CASSLPTDSSRGVQETQYF
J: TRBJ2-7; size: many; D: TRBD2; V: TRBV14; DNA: TGTGCCAGCAGCCTGTCTGGGGGGGGACCCCTTCTCTGGGAGCAGTACTTC; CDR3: CASSLSGGGPLLWEQYF
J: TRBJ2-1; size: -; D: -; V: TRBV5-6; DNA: TGTGCCAGCAGCTTCTGGGGGTGGAATGAGCAGTTCTTC; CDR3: CASSFWGWNEQFF
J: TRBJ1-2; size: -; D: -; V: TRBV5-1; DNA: TGCGCCAGCAAAACCAATACGGACGCCTATGGCTACACCTTC; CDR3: CASKTNTDAYGYTF
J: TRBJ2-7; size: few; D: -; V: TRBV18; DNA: TGTGCCAGCTTCAGGGGAGGAAGGTACGAGCAGTACTTC; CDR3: CASFRGGRYEQYF
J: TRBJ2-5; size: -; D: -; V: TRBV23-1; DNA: TGCGCCAGCAGGGGGAAAGGGGGATTCCAAGAGACCCAGTACTTC; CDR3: CASRGKGGFQETQYF
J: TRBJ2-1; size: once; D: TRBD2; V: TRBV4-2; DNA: TGTGCCAGCAGCCGAGGACTAGCGGGAGCCGGTGAGCAGTTCTTC; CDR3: CASSRGLAGAGEQFF